The text below deals with one TCR beta chain. Its antigen target is currently unknown. Spanning cysteine to phenylalanine, the CDR3 consists of 14 amino acids. This entry keeps only the CDR3 DNA: 42 bases, framed from base 1. The germline V gene supplies CDR1 SQVTM and CDR2 ANQGSEA. Unmatched junction bases come to 4, with V trimmed by 1 base and J by 4 bases. This record comes from a study of cytomegalovirus exposure and HLA in healthy donors (dated by TCRdb to 2015 to 2018). Notes on the research overall: An earlier analysis of around 600 of the donors reported 250 to 300 Gb of sequence data and 120 million or so unique TCR beta sequences from about 200 million T cells. The T cell repertoires of 550 to 850 subjects were profiled by immunosequencing and related to cytomegalovirus serostatus. Of the approximately 400 genotyped donors, approximately 80% fell in the genetic ancestry cluster associated with self-reported Caucasian donors. The study was designed to test whether signatures of past pathogen exposure could be identified by cataloging public T cell receptors. HLA typing included class I and class II loci at four-digit resolution. Among roughly 400 genotyped donors of the cohort, an average of about 240,000 unique TCR beta nucleotide sequences were sequenced per donor, roughly 18% of them non-productive. Besides the first cohort of 500 to 700 subjects, a separate validation cohort made up of 120 different subjects was used. Donor age, sex, ethnicity and CMV serostatus were collected together with the repertoire data. The number of typed donors differed by locus: about 629-640 for A, B, C, DRB1 and DQB1; roughly 510 for DQA1; some 610 for DPA1; and around 450 for DPB1. An early release covering roughly 580 HLA-typed donors comprised about 320 gigabases of sequencing data and tens of millions of unique TCR sequences. To decide whether each TCR beta V gene segment behaved as functional or pseudogenic, an earlier analysis of some 600 of the donors relied on high-throughput TCR beta sequencing. To predict cytomegalovirus infection status, the study combined high-throughput TCR immunosequencing, statistical association of individual TCRs with disease status, and machine learning. Rather than drawing on any new phenotypic data, the later analysis identified candidate immune exposures from TCR beta sequences and the way those sequences occurred across donors. In a later analysis, previously published TCR beta repertoires from hundreds of donors were re-analyzed and high-resolution HLA genotyping was added so that TCR occurrence patterns could be studied. Roughly 5 DR-DQ haplotypes were handled as single units for association and clustering because linkage in the cohort was strong. Every repertoire in the discovery cohort had been generated on one and the same sequencing platform. A later genetic analysis took genome-wide SNP genotypes for about 55% of the 666 donors and used that subset as a discovery cohort. On the study overall, not on this receptor specifically: A few of the identified cytomegalovirus-associated TCR beta chains were confirmed in vitro to be specific for cytomegalovirus antigens. HLA typing was unavailable for some donors at each locus, so association tests used only the typed subset. The cohort was sequenced for TCR beta chains only, and without alpha or paired-chain data the features that could be detected were limited. V-gene and J-gene trimming of TCR beta chains was associated with a missense DCLRE1C variant in a later genetic analysis, and the association was replicated in an independent cohort. Immune exposure information for the cohort was limited to CMV serostatus. Assigning TCR associations to individual alleles was difficult when HLA alleles, especially DR and DQ, strongly co-occurred. According to a later analysis, TCR association rates differed among HLA loci, with DRB1 alleles showing the most associated TCRs and HLA-C alleles showing the fewest. The study gave a list of some 150 TCR beta chains associated with cytomegalovirus. The authors suggested that the approach could potentially be extended to other disease states and immunological phenotypes. In an earlier analysis of roughly 500 of the donors, most TCR beta V segments appeared in productive rearrangements about 90% or about 30% of the time, broadly matching IMGT annotations. Most CMV-associated TCR beta chains appeared to be HLA-restricted in a later analysis, and the HLA associations seemed to be driven largely by CMV exposure. Because the 87-base-pair reads could not distinguish some IMGT-functional V segments, including TRBV6-2 and TRBV6-3, those segments were excluded. Because counts were too low, roughly 18 rarely observed V segments, including chromosome 9 orphons, were left out of the earlier analysis of approximately 580 of the donors. A further reported finding was that TCR beta sequences accurately predicted the HLA-A and HLA-B alleles for most subjects in the first cohort. Compared with the approximately 670-donor mean, donors in an Asian-associated ancestry cluster had fewer N-insertions in productive TCRs, according to a later genetic analysis. While some public TCRs were present in many individuals, most TCR sequences turned up only very rarely across donors. Compared with equally common non-associated chains, HLA-associated TCR beta chains in a later analysis were more clonally expanded and had lower generation probabilities. Cytomegalovirus status was reported to be diagnosed by the classifier with high specificity and sensitivity in both the original and validation cohorts. In a later analysis, several top co-occurrence clusters were reported to appear linked to parvovirus B19, influenza, CMV and Epstein-Barr virus. At a false discovery rate of 0.05, a later analysis linked 16,951 TCR beta sequences to specific HLA alleles. Correlated functional status among segregating V segments might be attributable to linkage disequilibrium, but an unknown experimental factor could not be ruled out. Sequencing depth was assumed to be roughly uniform across donors in the presence/absence analyses, though that assumption may not hold. A cluster of highly shared sequence variants was judged likely to represent a technical artifact of the sequencing pipeline.

The cohort was made up of roughly 670 healthy bone marrow donors. At the time of sampling, every cohort member was nominally healthy, though immune exposures that went unrecorded were likely present. The donor tested CMV seropositive and was one of the 289 seropositive cohort members. Every donor gave a peripheral blood sample, and the peripheral blood mononuclear cells from that sample were used for TCR beta sequencing. Genomic DNA extraction from the blood cell samples was performed with the Qiagen DNeasy Blood Extraction Kit. Library preparation used the immunoSEQ multiplex PCR assay. A mixture of 60 forward primers for TCR Vbeta segments and 13 reverse primers for TCR Jbeta segments was used in the multiplex PCR. The CDR3 region of rearranged TCR beta genes was amplified from genomic DNA with a multiplex PCR assay. Amplified TCR beta libraries were sequenced as 87-base-pair reads on the Illumina HiSeq System. The authors' analysis ran thus. In a later analysis, 70 million to 95 million unique TCR beta chains were counted across the roughly 670 repertoires, and about 10 million of these chains were shared by at least two donors. Raw reads were error-corrected and collapsed into unique sequences with a nearest-neighbor algorithm that merged closely related sequences to remove PCR and sequencing errors. Alignment of CDR3 sequences to IMGT reference sequences was used to assign V, D and J gene segments. For a sequence to be retained, at least a six-nucleotide match to both a V gene segment and a J gene segment was required. A rearrangement was called productive if the CDR3 had no stop codons and remained in frame with V and J, and every other rearrangement was called non-productive. Following IMGT convention, CDR3 was defined as the stretch from the second conserved V-encoded cysteine to the conserved J-encoded phenylalanine. The earlier analysis of about 610 of the donors excluded sequences that lacked an unambiguous match to a single V gene segment. In an earlier analysis of approximately 610 of the donors, V segments were called functional above 56.7% productive rearrangements and were called segregating when the between-donor standard deviation exceeded 5%. A statistical classification framework was built to diagnose cytomegalovirus status from the catalog of TCR beta chain sequences. A later analysis assigned V and J genes by comparing TCR nucleotide sequences with IMGT/GENE-DB human TR gene sequences. A later analysis assigned CDR3 sequences and most-parsimonious VDJ recombination scenarios with the TCRdist pipeline. A later analysis defined each TCR beta chain by its CDR3 amino acid sequence plus V-gene family, and excluded reads lacking a unique V-gene family. In a later analysis, approximately 640 highly shared, low-generation-probability nucleotide sequences were removed to address suspected cross-contamination and a sequencing artifact. In a later analysis, a clonal expansion index was calculated for each public chain from normalized within-repertoire ranks of inferred template counts. In a later analysis, generation probabilities were computed using a VDJ recombination model fitted to out-of-frame rearrangements, and the results were checked against IGoR. A later analysis scored TCR-TCR, TCR-HLA and TCR-CMV co-occurrence with hypergeometric tests, applying a repertoire-size bias correction to TCR pairs. To estimate false discovery rates, a later analysis permuted the HLA or CMV assignments 20 times. A later analysis grouped co-occurring TCRs with DBSCAN, adding TCRdist sequence similarity when clustering within HLA-allele-positive subsets. Repertoires with fewer than 30,000 or more than 120,000 public chains were left out of co-occurrence clustering, as were four to six repertoires with anomalous nucleotide sharing. Entries here come from immuneACCESS through TCRdb and include only in-frame sequences with V and J called. Some clones fail to appear in such tables; in the studies checked, an unresolved V gene covers under half of the shortfall, and the cause of the remainder is unknown. The DNA was the basis for D and trimming; V, J and clone size are from that table. This sample's records show about 200,000 clones. About 1% of the sample is taken by the ten largest.

The chain employs TRBV29-1 and TRBJ2-3, with 8 bases aligning to TRBD1. The TCR was taken from a girl aged 2-10 years in good health and CMV-seropositive. Sample: PBMCs. The DNA is TGCAGCGTTGAAGGGGGCAGGGGGCCAGATACGCAGTATTTT. This yields the protein CSVEGGRGPDTQYF.